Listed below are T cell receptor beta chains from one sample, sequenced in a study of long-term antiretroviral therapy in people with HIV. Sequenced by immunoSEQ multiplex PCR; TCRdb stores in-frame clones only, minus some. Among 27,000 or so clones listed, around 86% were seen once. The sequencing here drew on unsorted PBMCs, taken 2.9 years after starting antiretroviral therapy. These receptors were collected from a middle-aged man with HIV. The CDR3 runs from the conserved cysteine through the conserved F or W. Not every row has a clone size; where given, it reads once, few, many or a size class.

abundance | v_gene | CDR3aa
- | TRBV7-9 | CASSLGLARDEQYF
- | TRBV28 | CASSLWGMGGYEQYF
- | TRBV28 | CASFPALGVRETQHF
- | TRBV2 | CASSEVGTGVPYGYTF
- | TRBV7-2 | CASSFSGGGAHEQYF
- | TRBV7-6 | CASSSRRSYNEQFF
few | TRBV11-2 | CASSLGPGTNYGYTF
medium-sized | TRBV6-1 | CASSEAVGSWDEQYF
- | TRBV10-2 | CASTDYTGELFF
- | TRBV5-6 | CASSGDDTDTQYF
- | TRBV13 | CASTKGRGNTIYF
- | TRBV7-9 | CASSLDRGKLFF
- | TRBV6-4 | CASGEGLGEQFF
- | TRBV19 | CASSMGQSNQPQHF
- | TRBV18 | CASSSLQETQYF
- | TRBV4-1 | CASSQTSLGGKRYNEQFF
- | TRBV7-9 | CASSLHTPNSGNTIYF
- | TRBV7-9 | CASSLTGGVNEQFF
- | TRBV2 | CASRSQFF